This T cell receptor beta chain was retrieved from a study of T cell responses to AZD1222 COVID-19 vaccine. The assay was immunoSEQ multiplex PCR, and TCRdb's table has in-frame clones only and misses some. Of 100,000 to 150,000 clones listed, roughly 90% are singletons. Second-dose intervals of approximately 4 or approximately 12 weeks were pooled. Overall study findings and caveats: The study sampled repertoires only after the peak T cell response. Unmutated variant regions are reportedly targeted by nearly half of spike-specific TCRs. Seropositivity was recorded at baseline in only a handful of AZD1222 recipients.

This clone was seen a single time. Its antigen is unknown. This TCR was recovered from an adult who received the AZD1222 COVID-19 vaccine. The sequencing here drew on peripheral blood, taken 28 days after the second AZD1222 dose.

CDR3 DNA: TGTGCCAGCAGCCAAGGAGCCGTAGGAAATCAGCCCCAGCATTTT. Protein: CASSQGAVGNQPQHF. The gene calls are TRBV4-2 and TRBJ1-5; D remains unclear. The CDR3 length is 15 residues. V was cut by 1 base and J by 4 bases, with 11 bases left in between. From germline, CDR1 is LGHNA and CDR2 YNFKEQ.